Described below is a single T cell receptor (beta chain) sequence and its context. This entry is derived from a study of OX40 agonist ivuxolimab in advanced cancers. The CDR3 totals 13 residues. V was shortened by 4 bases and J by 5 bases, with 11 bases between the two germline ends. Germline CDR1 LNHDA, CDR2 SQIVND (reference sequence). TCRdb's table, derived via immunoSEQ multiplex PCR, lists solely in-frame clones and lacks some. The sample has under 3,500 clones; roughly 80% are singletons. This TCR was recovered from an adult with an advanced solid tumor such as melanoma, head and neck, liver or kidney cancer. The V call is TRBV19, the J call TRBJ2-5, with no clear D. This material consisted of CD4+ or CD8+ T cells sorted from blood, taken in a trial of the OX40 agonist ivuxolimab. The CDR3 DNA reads TGTGCCAGTAGTAGCTGGGGTGGGGAGACCCAGTACTTC. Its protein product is CASSSWGGETQYF.